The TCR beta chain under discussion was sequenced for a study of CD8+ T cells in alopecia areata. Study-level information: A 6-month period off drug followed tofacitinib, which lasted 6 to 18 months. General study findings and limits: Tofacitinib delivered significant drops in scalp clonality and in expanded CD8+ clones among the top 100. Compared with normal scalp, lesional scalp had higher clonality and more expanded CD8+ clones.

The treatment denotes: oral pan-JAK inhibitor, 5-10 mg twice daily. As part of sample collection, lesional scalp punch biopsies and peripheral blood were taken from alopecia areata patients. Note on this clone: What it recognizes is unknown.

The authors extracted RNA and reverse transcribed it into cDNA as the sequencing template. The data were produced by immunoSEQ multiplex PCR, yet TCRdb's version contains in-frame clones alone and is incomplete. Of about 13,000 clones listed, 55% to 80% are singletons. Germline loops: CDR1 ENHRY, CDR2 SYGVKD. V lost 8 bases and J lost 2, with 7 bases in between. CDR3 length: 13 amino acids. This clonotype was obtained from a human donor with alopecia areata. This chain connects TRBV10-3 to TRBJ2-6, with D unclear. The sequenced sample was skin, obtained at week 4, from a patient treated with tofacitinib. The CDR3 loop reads CAIGIAGANVLTF. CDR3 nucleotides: TGTGCCATCGGGATAGCTGGGGCCAACGTCCTGACTTTC.